Described below is a single TCR beta chain sequence and its context. The CDR3 spans 14 residues. Germline assignment: CDR1 MNHEY and CDR2 SVGAGI. V shed 7 bases and J shed 2 bases, with 11 bases lying between them. The data are from a study of blood T cell repertoires in COVID-19. Background on the study: COVID-19 samples, acute and convalescent, were from the United States, Italy and Spain. In each case, the material was cDNA or gDNA derived from T cells, B-cell-depleted T cells, or PBMCs.

Original analysis: Scientists estimated how many nucleated cells there were by amplifying reference gene primers. Profiling relied on immunoSEQ multiplex PCR, and the TCRdb table lists in-frame clones only, not all of them. V and J calls and clone size are copied from that table; D and trimming were computed from the DNA. Here the sample spans about 37,000 clones, roughly 87% being singletons. The J gene is TRBJ1-4, the V gene TRBV6-5, with D perhaps TRBD1 (5 bases). This TCR derives from a human donor in a cohort sampled during active COVID-19. What was sequenced was peripheral blood. CDR3 sequence (DNA): TGTGCCAGCAACTTTGACAGTACTAATGAAAAACTGTTTTTT. Its protein product is CASNFDSTNEKLFF.